This entry features one T cell receptor beta chain sequence. The V end was cut by 5 bases, the J end by 7 bases, with 8 bases between. The CDR3 contains 11 residues. Germline assignment: CDR1 SGHAT and CDR2 FQNNGV. The data are from a study of blood T cell repertoires in COVID-19. For the study at large: Acute and convalescent COVID-19 specimens originated in the United States, Italy and Spain. Nucleic acid was either cDNA or gDNA, and it came from T cells, B-cell-depleted T cells, or PBMCs.

Authors' methods: Reference gene primer amplification gave nucleated cell count estimates. The table came from immunoSEQ multiplex PCR; TCRdb's copy has only in-frame clones and leaves some out. That table supplies the V and J calls and clone size; D and trimming were determined from the DNA. The sample comprises about 260,000 clones, 85% to 90% of which are singletons, and about 1.6% rests with the top ten. The chain joins TRBV11-2 to TRBJ1-2, with D hard to call. The sequence was collected from a woman in her thirties or forties who had recovered from COVID-19. Sequencing input: peripheral blood. The CDR3 sequence: CASSPGSGYTF. The CDR3 DNA reads as TGTGCCAGCAGCCCGGGGAGTGGCTACACCTTC.